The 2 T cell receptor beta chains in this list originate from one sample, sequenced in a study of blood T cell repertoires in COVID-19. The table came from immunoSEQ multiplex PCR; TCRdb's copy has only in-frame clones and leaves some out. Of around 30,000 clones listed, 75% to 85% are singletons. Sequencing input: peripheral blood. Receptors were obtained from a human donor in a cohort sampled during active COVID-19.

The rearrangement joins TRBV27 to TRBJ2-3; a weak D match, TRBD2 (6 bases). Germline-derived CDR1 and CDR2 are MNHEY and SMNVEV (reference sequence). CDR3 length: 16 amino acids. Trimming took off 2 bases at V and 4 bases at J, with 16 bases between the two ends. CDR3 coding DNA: TGTGCCAGCAGTTTAACAGGCGGGGAGTGGCCAGATACGCAGTATTTT. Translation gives CASSLTGGEWPDTQYF.

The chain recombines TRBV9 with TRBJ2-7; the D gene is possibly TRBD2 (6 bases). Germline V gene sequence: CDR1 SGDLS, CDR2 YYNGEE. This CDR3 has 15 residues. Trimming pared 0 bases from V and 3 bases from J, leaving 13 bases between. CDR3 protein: CASSVAAGPSYEQYF. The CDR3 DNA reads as TGTGCCAGCAGCGTAGCTGCGGGGCCTAGCTACGAGCAGTACTTC. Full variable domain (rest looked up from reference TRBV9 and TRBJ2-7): DSGVTQTPKHLITATGQRVTLRCSPRSGDLSVYWYQQSLDQGLQFLIQYYNGEERAKGNILERFSAQQFPDLHSELNLSSLELGDSALYFCASSVAAGPSYEQYFGPGTRLTVT.